A selection of T cell receptor beta chains follows, all from one sample in a study of monozygotic twins with cystic fibrosis. The assay was immunoSEQ multiplex PCR, and TCRdb's table has in-frame clones only and misses some. The top ten clones hold 1.6% of a sample with some 21,000 clones, under 95% of them seen once. Material: blood. Source of these receptors: a girl aged 2 to 9 with cystic fibrosis. CDR3s leave out the opening cysteine and the closing phenylalanine or tryptophan.

TRBV19,ASSIIQGNQPQH
TRBV5-8,ASSFGINTEAF
TRBV2,ASRAYWDEQY
TRBV10-3,AISGQLGGSEAF
TRBV28,ASSLGDRDPSAQETQY
TRBV18,ASSPLEGYSYNEQF
TRBV27,ASSRGTGGHEQY
TRBV27,ASNSPDARQEFGYT
TRBV7-9,ASSTGTEQHYNEQF
TRBV6-5,ASSYRGSNQPQH
TRBV4-1,ASSQVKTGRTFGGANVLT
TRBV5-1,ASSPGTGSRSGYT
TRBV5-1,ASSLSDREADYEQY
TRBV5-1,ASSTWTSGTPSYEQY
TRBV11-2,ASSLDRGTEAF
TRBV6-6,ASSYSGGQETQY
TRBV7-8,ASSSTSGSGADTQY
TRBV5-5,ASSLDRGGFRAF
TRBV9,ASSHPRGQGDKEKLF
TRBV5-6,ASSLTGLAGVGETQY
TRBV19,ASSGGTGESPEQF
TRBV6-6,ASSYSPETQY
TRBV27,ASSGILGGYT
TRBV6-6,ATISPQTNTGELF